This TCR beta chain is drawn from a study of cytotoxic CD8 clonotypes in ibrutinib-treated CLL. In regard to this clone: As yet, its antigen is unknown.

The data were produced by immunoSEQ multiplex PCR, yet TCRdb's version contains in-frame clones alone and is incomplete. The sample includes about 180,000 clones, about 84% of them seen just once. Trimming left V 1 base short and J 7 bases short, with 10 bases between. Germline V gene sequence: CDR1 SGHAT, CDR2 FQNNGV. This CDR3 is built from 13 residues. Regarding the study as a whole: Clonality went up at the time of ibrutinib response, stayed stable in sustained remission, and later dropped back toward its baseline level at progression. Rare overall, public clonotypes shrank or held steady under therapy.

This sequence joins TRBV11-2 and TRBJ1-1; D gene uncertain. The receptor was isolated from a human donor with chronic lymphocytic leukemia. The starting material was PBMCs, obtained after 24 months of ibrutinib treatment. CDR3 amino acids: CASSLVVVGEAFF. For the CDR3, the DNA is TGTGCCAGCAGCTTAGTAGTCGTTGGTGAAGCTTTCTTT. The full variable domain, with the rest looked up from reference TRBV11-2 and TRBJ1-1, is EAGVAQSPRYKIIEKRQSVAFWCNPISGHATLYWYQQILGQGPKLLIQFQNNGVVDDSQLPKDRFSAERLKGVDSTLKIQPAKLEDSAVYLCASSLVVVGEAFFGQGTRLTVV.